Listed below are T cell receptor beta chains from one sample, sequenced in a study of blood T cells in healthy people across ages. TCRdb ran MiXCR on the 5' RACE reads and lists one entry per CDR3 protein. The sample lists roughly 860,000 distinct CDR3 sequences, around two thirds occurring once. Sequences were obtained from blood. The receptors originated from a man aged 30-40 years in good health. Both conserved end residues are part of each CDR3. The D gene is left open where the match is weak. Where a row states a size, it is once, few, many or the class of an expanded clone; other rows omit it.

D gene: TRBD1
clone size: NA
V gene: TRBV7-2
J gene: TRBJ1-2
CDR3 protein: CASSSQGADYGYTF
CDR3 DNA: TGTGCCAGCAGCTCGCAGGGGGCTGACTATGGCTACACCTTC

D gene: NA
clone size: NA
V gene: TRBV20-1
J gene: TRBJ1-1
CDR3 protein: CSASIGTLDPEAFF
CDR3 DNA: TGCAGTGCTAGCATCGGGACACTAGATCCTGAAGCTTTCTTT

D gene: NA
clone size: NA
V gene: TRBV6-5
J gene: TRBJ2-1
CDR3 protein: CASSRTTRSSYNEQFF
CDR3 DNA: TGTGCCAGCAGCCGGACTACTAGGAGCTCCTACAATGAGCAGTTCTTC

D gene: TRBD2
clone size: NA
V gene: TRBV6-2/TRBV6-3
J gene: TRBJ2-4
CDR3 protein: CASSYLWGLAGGYEQYF
CDR3 DNA: TGTGCCAGCAGTTACCTGTGGGGACTAGCGGGGGGTTATGAGCAGTACTTC

D gene: NA
clone size: many
V gene: TRBV7-2
J gene: TRBJ2-1
CDR3 protein: CASSLTSDNEQFF
CDR3 DNA: TGTGCCAGCAGCTTGACTTCCGACAATGAGCAGTTCTTC

D gene: TRBD1
clone size: NA
V gene: TRBV10-3
J gene: TRBJ1-4
CDR3 protein: CAISEDRGSEKLFF
CDR3 DNA: TGTGCCATCAGTGAAGACAGGGGTAGTGAAAAACTGTTTTTT

D gene: TRBD1
clone size: once
V gene: TRBV27
J gene: TRBJ2-1
CDR3 protein: CASSPGQGQETQFF
CDR3 DNA: TGTGCCAGCAGTCCCGGACAGGGCCAAGAGACCCAGTTCTTC

D gene: TRBD2
clone size: NA
V gene: TRBV3-1
J gene: TRBJ2-7
CDR3 protein: CASRKGTSGYEQYF
CDR3 DNA: TGTGCCAGCAGGAAGGGTACTAGCGGGTACGAGCAGTACTTC

D gene: NA
clone size: NA
V gene: TRBV13
J gene: TRBJ2-3
CDR3 protein: CASSFSGRSTDTQYF
CDR3 DNA: TGTGCCAGCAGCTTTTCCGGACGTAGCACAGATACGCAGTATTTT

D gene: NA
clone size: NA
V gene: TRBV7-2
J gene: TRBJ2-5
CDR3 protein: CASSSDSGTILGEQYF
CDR3 DNA: TGTGCCAGCAGCTCCGATTCCGGGACAATACTCGGGGAGCAGTACTTC

D gene: TRBD1
clone size: NA
V gene: TRBV24-1
J gene: TRBJ2-7
CDR3 protein: CATSDPGQGIHEQYF
CDR3 DNA: TGTGCCACCAGTGACCCTGGACAGGGAATTCACGAGCAGTACTTC

D gene: NA
clone size: once
V gene: TRBV20-1
J gene: TRBJ2-3
CDR3 protein: CSAIILGGRSDTQYF
CDR3 DNA: TGCAGTGCCATAATACTAGGCGGGCGATCAGATACGCAGTATTTT

D gene: NA
clone size: few
V gene: TRBV27
J gene: TRBJ2-7
CDR3 protein: CASSYRTDFYEQYF
CDR3 DNA: TGTGCCAGCAGTTACCGAACGGACTTCTACGAGCAGTACTTC

D gene: TRBD2
clone size: NA
V gene: TRBV4-3
J gene: TRBJ2-1
CDR3 protein: CASSHLTGGSYNEQFF
CDR3 DNA: TGCGCCAGCAGCCACCTGACGGGGGGGAGCTACAATGAGCAGTTCTTC

D gene: NA
clone size: NA
V gene: TRBV7-2
J gene: TRBJ1-2
CDR3 protein: CASSPEGQPQWGYTF
CDR3 DNA: TGTGCCAGCAGCCCTGAAGGACAGCCCCAGTGGGGCTACACCTTC

D gene: NA
clone size: NA
V gene: TRBV5-1
J gene: TRBJ2-1
CDR3 protein: CASSSGTPSLYNEQFF
CDR3 DNA: TGCGCCAGCAGTTCCGGGACACCTTCTTTATACAATGAGCAGTTCTTC

D gene: NA
clone size: few
V gene: TRBV29-1
J gene: TRBJ2-3
CDR3 protein: CSVGQGFTDTQYF
CDR3 DNA: TGCAGCGTTGGTCAGGGATTCACAGATACGCAGTATTTT

D gene: NA
clone size: NA
V gene: TRBV30
J gene: TRBJ2-5
CDR3 protein: CAWSVGLFGETQYF
CDR3 DNA: TGTGCCTGGAGTGTGGGGTTATTCGGGGAGACCCAGTACTTC

D gene: NA
clone size: many
V gene: TRBV6-4
J gene: TRBJ2-3
CDR3 protein: CASSAGGSTDTQYF
CDR3 DNA: TGTGCCAGCAGTGCCGGGGGTAGCACAGATACGCAGTATTTT

D gene: NA
clone size: NA
V gene: TRBV29-1
J gene: TRBJ2-5
CDR3 protein: CSVARGKTQYF
CDR3 DNA: TGCAGCGTTGCCAGGGGAAAGACCCAGTACTTC

D gene: NA
clone size: NA
V gene: TRBV20-1
J gene: TRBJ1-2
CDR3 protein: CSAERGSYGYTF
CDR3 DNA: TGCAGTGCCGAGAGGGGGAGCTATGGCTACACCTTC

D gene: TRBD2
clone size: NA
V gene: TRBV6-2/TRBV6-3
J gene: TRBJ2-1
CDR3 protein: CASSYSGGGTYNEQFF
CDR3 DNA: TGTGCCAGCAGTTACTCTGGCGGGGGGACCTACAATGAGCAGTTCTTC

D gene: NA
clone size: NA
V gene: TRBV9
J gene: TRBJ2-7
CDR3 protein: CASSVGLGPEQYF
CDR3 DNA: TGTGCCAGCAGCGTAGGTCTGGGCCCCGAGCAGTACTTC

D gene: NA
clone size: few
V gene: TRBV10-3
J gene: TRBJ2-7
CDR3 protein: CAISERDLEAYEQYF
CDR3 DNA: TGTGCCATCAGTGAGAGGGACCTGGAGGCGTACGAGCAGTACTTC

D gene: NA
clone size: NA
V gene: TRBV3-1
J gene: TRBJ2-7
CDR3 protein: CASSQGRERDEQYF
CDR3 DNA: TGTGCCAGCAGCCAAGGACGGGAAAGGGACGAGCAGTACTTC

D gene: NA
clone size: NA
V gene: TRBV7-2
J gene: TRBJ2-7
CDR3 protein: CASSRLGPGEYEQYF
CDR3 DNA: TGTGCCAGCAGCCGATTGGGCCCAGGGGAGTACGAGCAGTACTTC

D gene: TRBD2
clone size: few
V gene: TRBV27
J gene: TRBJ2-1
CDR3 protein: CASSLFSGASTEQFF
CDR3 DNA: TGTGCCAGCAGTTTATTTAGCGGGGCCTCAACCGAGCAGTTCTTC

D gene: NA
clone size: NA
V gene: TRBV5-1
J gene: TRBJ1-1
CDR3 protein: CASDPLGTENTEAFF
CDR3 DNA: TGCGCCAGCGACCCCCTCGGGACCGAGAACACTGAAGCTTTCTTT

D gene: TRBD1
clone size: NA
V gene: TRBV6-5
J gene: TRBJ2-2
CDR3 protein: CASTQGASGELFF
CDR3 DNA: TGTGCCAGTACGCAGGGGGCGTCCGGGGAGCTGTTTTTT

D gene: TRBD2
clone size: few
V gene: TRBV4-2
J gene: TRBJ2-5
CDR3 protein: CASSQDMATSGDQETQYF
CDR3 DNA: TGTGCCAGCAGCCAAGATATGGCTACTAGCGGAGACCAAGAGACCCAGTACTTC

D gene: NA
clone size: NA
V gene: TRBV20-1
J gene: TRBJ2-4
CDR3 protein: CSARGRILAKNIQYF
CDR3 DNA: TGCAGTGCTAGAGGGCGGATCCTAGCCAAAAACATTCAGTACTTC

D gene: TRBD2
clone size: NA
V gene: TRBV20-1
J gene: TRBJ2-7
CDR3 protein: CSARATSGTYEQYF
CDR3 DNA: TGCAGTGCTAGAGCGACTAGCGGAACCTACGAGCAGTACTTC

D gene: NA
clone size: once
V gene: TRBV28
J gene: TRBJ1-4
CDR3 protein: CASLSLGTALGELFF
CDR3 DNA: TGTGCCAGTTTATCGTTAGGTACTGCGTTGGGGGAACTGTTTTTT

D gene: NA
clone size: NA
V gene: TRBV6-2/TRBV6-3
J gene: TRBJ1-6
CDR3 protein: CASTRGNSPLHF
CDR3 DNA: TGTGCCAGCACCAGAGGCAATTCACCCCTCCACTTT

D gene: TRBD2
clone size: NA
V gene: TRBV27
J gene: TRBJ2-3
CDR3 protein: CASSLGGGALTDTQYF
CDR3 DNA: TGTGCCAGCAGTTTAGGCGGGGGGGCCCTCACAGATACGCAGTATTTT

D gene: NA
clone size: NA
V gene: TRBV3-1
J gene: TRBJ2-1
CDR3 protein: CASNQVREQFF
CDR3 DNA: TGTGCCAGCAACCAAGTCCGAGAGCAGTTCTTC

D gene: TRBD1
clone size: once
V gene: TRBV2
J gene: TRBJ1-6
CDR3 protein: CASSDLGGSNSPLHF
CDR3 DNA: TGTGCCAGCAGTGACCTAGGGGGCAGCAACTCACCCCTCCACTTT

D gene: NA
clone size: NA
V gene: TRBV29-1
J gene: TRBJ2-2
CDR3 protein: CSVEGAGELFF
CDR3 DNA: TGCAGCGTTGAAGGAGCCGGGGAGCTGTTTTTT

D gene: NA
clone size: NA
V gene: TRBV12-3/TRBV12-4
J gene: TRBJ2-7
CDR3 protein: CASSSGQIYEQYF
CDR3 DNA: TGTGCCAGCAGTTCTGGACAGATCTACGAGCAGTACTTC